This T cell receptor (beta chain) is from a study of blood T cell repertoires in COVID-19 (TCRdb year 2020). For the wider study: Samples covering the acute and convalescent phases of COVID-19 were provided by collaborators in the United States, Italy and Spain. The material from the prospective study consisted of cDNA or gDNA derived from T cells, B-cell-depleted T cells, or PBMCs. Subjects who had been exposed to COVID-19, were actively infected with it, or had recovered from it provided the deeply sampled blood TCRbeta repertoires that made up the dataset. The repertoires were released in a freely available public database intended as a resource for research on the immune response to SARS-CoV-2. Samples were obtained from the ongoing ImmuneRACE study (first 160 participants) and from over a thousand subjects provided by 6 global collaborators. A de-identified subject ID, COVID-19 status, age in years and sex were almost always included in the sample metadata. Where available, HLA class I and class II types were taken from metadata supplied by the sample provider and were not determined by assay-based typing. Paper-wide results and their limitations: Clinical and demographic metadata were provided uncurated, with the amount varying by source and participant.

Collaborating institutions collected whole blood in K2EDTA tubes following their own protocols. For TCRbeta analysis, collaborator samples were shipped as frozen whole blood, as isolated PBMCs, or as DNA extracted from either sample type. Sequences MDHEN (CDR1) and SYDVKM (CDR2) are obtained from the germline V gene. The V end gives up 4 bases and the J end 4 bases, leaving 6 bases in the junction not matched to a gene. Reading from cysteine to phenylalanine, the CDR3 counts 16 amino acids. Only CDR3 DNA is held: 48 bases, read in frame from base 1. Regarding this clone: The clone's antigen remains unknown. No base quality information exists; no much larger clone differs at one position.

TCRbeta CDR3 regions were amplified from genomic DNA by means of the immunoSEQ Assay, a bias-controlled multiplex PCR. On the authors' methods: The number of nucleated cells in each sample was estimated by amplification of reference gene primers within the assay. Sequence reads were collapsed and filtered to measure the absolute abundance of every unique TCRbeta CDR3 rearrangement. For each sample, productive Simpson clonality was calculated as the square root of Simpson's diversity index over productive rearrangements. Entries here come from immuneACCESS through TCRdb and include only in-frame sequences with V and J called. Some clones fail to appear in such tables; in the studies checked, an unresolved V gene covers under half of the shortfall, and the cause of the remainder is unknown. V and J calls and clone size are those listed in that table; D and trimming were worked out from the DNA. The table for this sample lists about 310,000 clones; over 75% of them were counted only once. 1% of the sample comes from the top ten.

The rearrangement joined TRBV28 to TRBJ2-1; TRBD1 matches 11 bases in the middle. This clonotype was sampled from a man aged 50 to 59 with active or convalescent COVID-19. The sequencing sample was made of peripheral blood. The CDR3 region: CASSSPGQGAYNEQFF. The DNA sequence is as follows: TGTGCCAGCAGTTCCCCCGGACAGGGGGCATACAATGAGCAGTTCTTC.